This section outlines one T cell receptor beta chain sequence together with its context. Antigen specificity is unknown. With 60 Vbeta and 13 Jbeta primers, the PCR was carried out. TCRdb's table, derived via immunoSEQ multiplex PCR, lists solely in-frame clones and lacks some. The table lists 150,000 to 200,000 clones, approximately 75% of them singletons. These data originate in a study of cytomegalovirus exposure and HLA in healthy donors. V shed 4 bases and J 6 bases; nucleotides not matched to a gene: 6. The CDR3 extends over 15 amino acids. Per germline, CDR1 SGHTA and CDR2 FQGTGA. General study points: In a later analysis, an Asian-associated ancestry cluster reportedly showed fewer N-insertions than the roughly 710-donor mean. Near-uniform donor sequencing depth was presumed by presence/absence analyses.

This chain uses TRBV7-3 with TRBJ2-3; 11 bases match TRBD2. The sequenced sample was PBMCs. The sequence came from a woman aged 18 to 35 in good health and CMV-seronegative. Here the CDR3 DNA reads TGTGCCAGCAGCTCTCAACTAGCGGGGGCCGATACGCAGTATTTT. Translated, it gives CASSSQLAGADTQYF.